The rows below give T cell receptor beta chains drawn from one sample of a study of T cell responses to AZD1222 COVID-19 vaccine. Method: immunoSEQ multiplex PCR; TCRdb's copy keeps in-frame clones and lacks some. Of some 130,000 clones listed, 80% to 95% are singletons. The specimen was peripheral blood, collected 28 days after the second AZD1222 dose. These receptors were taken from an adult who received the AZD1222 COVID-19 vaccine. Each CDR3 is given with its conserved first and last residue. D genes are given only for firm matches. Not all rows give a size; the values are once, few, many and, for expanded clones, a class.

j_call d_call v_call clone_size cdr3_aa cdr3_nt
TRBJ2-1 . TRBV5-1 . CASSLPGSEQFF TGCGCCAGCAGCTTGCCCGGGAGCGAGCAGTTCTTC
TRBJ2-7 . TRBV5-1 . CASRDPGSGSYEQYF TGCGCCAGCAGGGATCCCGGGTCGGGGTCCTACGAGCAGTACTTC
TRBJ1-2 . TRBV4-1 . CASSQGPGRIDYGYTF TGCGCCAGCAGCCAGGGGCCGGGACGGATTGACTATGGCTACACCTTC
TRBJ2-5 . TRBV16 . CASSHQGGTQYF TGTGCCAGCAGCCACCAGGGCGGAACCCAGTACTTC
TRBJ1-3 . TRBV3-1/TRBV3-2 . CASSQTYTDSGNTIYF TGTGCCAGCAGCCAAACTTACACGGACTCTGGAAACACCATATATTTT
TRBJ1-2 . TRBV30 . CAWDSGNYGYTF TGTGCCTGGGATTCCGGAAACTATGGCTACACCTTC
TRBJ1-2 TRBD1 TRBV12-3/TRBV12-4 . CASRDRGDYGYTF TGTGCCAGCAGGGACAGGGGAGACTATGGCTACACCTTC
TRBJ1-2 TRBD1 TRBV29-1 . CSVVRPGGYYGYTF TGCAGCGTTGTCCGGCCAGGGGGTTATTATGGCTACACCTTC
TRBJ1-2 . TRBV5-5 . CASSSDVNYGYTF TGTGCCAGCAGCTCGGACGTGAACTATGGCTACACCTTC
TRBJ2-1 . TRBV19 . CASSIDGAGSIPNEQFF TGTGCCAGTAGTATCGATGGCGCAGGCAGTATCCCCAATGAGCAGTTCTTC
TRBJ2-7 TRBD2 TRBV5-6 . CASSLPPRTSGAYEQYF TGTGCCAGCAGCTTACCCCCCCGTACTAGCGGAGCCTACGAGCAGTACTTC
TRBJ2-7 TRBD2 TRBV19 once CASSLAGLSDEQYF TGTGCCAGTAGTCTAGCGGGGTTATCGGACGAGCAGTACTTC
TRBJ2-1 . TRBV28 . CASSGAVSYNEQFF TGTGCCAGCAGTGGGGCAGTCTCCTACAATGAGCAGTTCTTC
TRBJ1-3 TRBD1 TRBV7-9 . CASSWKQGTGNTIYF TGTGCCAGCAGCTGGAAACAGGGGACTGGAAACACCATATATTTT
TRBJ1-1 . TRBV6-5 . CASSYPGMNTEAFF TGTGCCAGCAGTTACCCGGGAATGAACACTGAAGCTTTCTTT
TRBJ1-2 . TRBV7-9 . CASSRAAPQGYTF TGTGCCAGCAGCCGAGCAGCGCCACAGGGCTACACCTTC
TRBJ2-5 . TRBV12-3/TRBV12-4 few CASGGETQYF TGTGCCAGCGGGGGTGAGACCCAGTACTTC
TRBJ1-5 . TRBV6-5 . CASSYSNDQPQHF TGTGCCAGCAGTTACTCGAACGATCAGCCCCAGCATTTT
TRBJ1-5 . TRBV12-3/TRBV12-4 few CASSFYSNQPQHF TGTGCCAGCAGTTTCTATAGCAATCAGCCCCAGCATTTT
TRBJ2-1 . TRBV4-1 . CASSQEGGNNEQFF TGCGCCAGCAGCCAAGAAGGTGGGAACAATGAGCAGTTCTTC
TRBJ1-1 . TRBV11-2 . CASSLVARMGTEAFF TGTGCCAGCAGCTTAGTGGCCAGGATGGGGACTGAAGCTTTCTTT
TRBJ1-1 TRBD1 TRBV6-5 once CASNRGGQGNTEAFF TGTGCCAGCAATCGAGGGGGCCAGGGGAACACTGAAGCTTTCTTT
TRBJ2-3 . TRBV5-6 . CASSLVGGRTDTQYF TGTGCCAGCAGCTTGGTTGGGGGCCGAACAGATACGCAGTATTTT
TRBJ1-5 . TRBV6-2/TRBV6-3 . CASSYYAIGPYNQPQHF TGTGCCAGCAGTTATTACGCTATAGGGCCATACAATCAGCCCCAGCATTTT
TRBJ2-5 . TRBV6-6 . CATLGGIGETQYF TGTGCCACCCTTGGGGGGATAGGGGAGACCCAGTACTTC
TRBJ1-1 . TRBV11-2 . CASSLVGGMNTEAFF TGTGCCAGCAGCTTAGTGGGGGGAATGAACACTGAAGCTTTCTTT
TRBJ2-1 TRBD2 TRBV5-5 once CASSLDPGLAANEQFF TGTGCCAGCAGCTTGGATCCGGGACTAGCGGCAAATGAGCAGTTCTTC
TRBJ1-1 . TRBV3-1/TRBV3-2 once CASSPGPAVEAEAFF TGTGCCAGCAGCCCCGGCCCGGCCGTAGAGGCTGAAGCTTTCTTT
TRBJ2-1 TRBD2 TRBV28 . CASSPAGGASYNEQFF TGTGCCAGCAGCCCAGCGGGGGGCGCCTCCTACAATGAGCAGTTCTTC
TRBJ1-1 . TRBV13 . CASWKGPMNTEAFF TGTGCCAGCTGGAAGGGACCCATGAACACTGAAGCTTTCTTT
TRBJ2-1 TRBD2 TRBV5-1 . CASSFGGGASEQFF TGCGCCAGCAGCTTTGGCGGGGGGGCCTCTGAGCAGTTCTTC
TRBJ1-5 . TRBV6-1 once CASSEEGLGTEPQHF TGTGCCAGCAGTGAAGAAGGGCTGGGAACAGAGCCCCAGCATTTT
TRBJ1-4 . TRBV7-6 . CASSPFTGLGEKLFF TGTGCCAGCAGCCCCTTCACAGGGCTAGGCGAAAAACTGTTTTTT
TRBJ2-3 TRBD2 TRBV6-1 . CASSEASGGAVDTQYF TGTGCCAGCAGTGAAGCTAGCGGGGGGGCCGTAGATACGCAGTATTTT
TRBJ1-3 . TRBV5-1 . CASSLRGTDSSGNTIYF TGCGCCAGCAGCTTGCGGGGGACGGACTCCTCTGGAAACACCATATATTTT
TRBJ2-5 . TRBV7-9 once CASSPKGGTDQETQYF TGTGCCAGCAGCCCAAAGGGTGGCACAGACCAAGAGACCCAGTACTTC
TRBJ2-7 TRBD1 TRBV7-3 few CASRPGGFTEGEQYF TGTGCCAGCAGGCCAGGGGGCTTCACTGAGGGCGAGCAGTACTTC
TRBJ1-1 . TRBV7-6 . CASSLGTVLNTEAFF TGTGCCAGCAGCTTAGGTACAGTTCTTAACACTGAAGCTTTCTTT
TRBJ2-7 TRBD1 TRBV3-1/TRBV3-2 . CASSLLTGGSYEQYF TGTGCCAGCAGCCTCTTGACAGGGGGGTCCTACGAGCAGTACTTC
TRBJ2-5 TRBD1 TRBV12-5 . CASGLAPSLTGDRGETQYF TGTGCTAGTGGTTTGGCCCCCTCCTTGACAGGGGATAGGGGAGAGACCCAGTACTTC